This T cell receptor beta chain was retrieved from a study of blood T cells in healthy people across ages. Alongside a J-beta primer mix, a sample-barcoded 5' primer served in a second PCR lasting roughly 6 to 11 cycles. Each CDR3 protein is one row after TCRdb ran MiXCR on the 5' RACE reads. The sample includes some 790,000 distinct CDR3 sequences, about 28% of them seen just once. This clonotype was observed at least ten times. CDR1 SGHTA and CDR2 FQGNSA come from the germline V gene. The CDR3 totals 16 residues. Losses at the gene ends were 4 bases for V and 2 bases for J; bases not matched to a gene: 8.

This receptor was obtained from a woman older than 75 in good health. The chain is built from TRBV7-2 and TRBJ2-3; 8 nucleotides align to TRBD2. Sequenced input: blood. CDR3 region: CASSSHGLAVTDTQYF. The CDR3 coding sequence is TGTGCCAGCAGCTCTCATGGACTAGCAGTCACAGATACGCAGTATTTT.